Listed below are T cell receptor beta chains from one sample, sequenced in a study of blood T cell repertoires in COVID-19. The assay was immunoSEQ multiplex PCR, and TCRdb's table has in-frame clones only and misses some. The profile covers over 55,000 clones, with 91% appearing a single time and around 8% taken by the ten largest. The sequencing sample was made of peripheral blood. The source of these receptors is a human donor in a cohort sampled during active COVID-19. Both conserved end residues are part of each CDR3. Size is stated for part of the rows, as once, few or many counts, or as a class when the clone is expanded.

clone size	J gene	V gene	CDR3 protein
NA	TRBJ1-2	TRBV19	CASSILHLGTGDYGYTF
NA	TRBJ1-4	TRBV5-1	CASSRDRPNEKLFF
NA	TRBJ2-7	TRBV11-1	CASSFGRGPGYEQYF
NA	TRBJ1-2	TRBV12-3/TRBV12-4	CASSLGGGGGYTF
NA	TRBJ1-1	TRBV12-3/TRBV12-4	CASSLARDSEAFF
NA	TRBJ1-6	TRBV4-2	CASSRSLGQGNSPLHF
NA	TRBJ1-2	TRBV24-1	CATSDTGQGSNGYTF
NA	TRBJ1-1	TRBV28	CASSFTRTVPNEAFF
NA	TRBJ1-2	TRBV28	CASSLEGTGPRNYGYTF
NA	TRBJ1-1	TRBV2	CASMTEIGGTEAFF
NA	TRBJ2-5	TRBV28	CASRSFDRQETQYF
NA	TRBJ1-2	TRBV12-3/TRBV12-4	CASSPDRSYGYTF
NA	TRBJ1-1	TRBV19	CASSTRTGSTEAFF
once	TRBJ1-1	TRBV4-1	CASSQIRTEAFF
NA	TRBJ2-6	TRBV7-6	CASSPSSAGSSGGANVLTF
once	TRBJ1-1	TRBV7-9	CASSRQENTEAFF
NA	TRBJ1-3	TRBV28	CASGTAGASRNTIYF
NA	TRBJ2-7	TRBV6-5	CASSPGTSGYEQYF
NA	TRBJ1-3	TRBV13	CASSPSRTSLSGNTIYF
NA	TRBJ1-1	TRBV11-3	CASSSGAGEAFF
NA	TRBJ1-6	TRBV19	CASSFRTELNSPLHF
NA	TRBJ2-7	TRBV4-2	CASSQELAGALEEQYF
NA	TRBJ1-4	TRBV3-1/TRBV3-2	CASSQGGSRLKLFF
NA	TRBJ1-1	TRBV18	CASSPVQGDTEAFF
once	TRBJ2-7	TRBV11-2	CASAPGVAYEQYF
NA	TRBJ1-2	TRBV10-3	CAISEGGGRYYGYTF
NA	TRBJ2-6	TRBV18	CASSPNRGRSGANVLTF
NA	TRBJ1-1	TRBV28	CASSPLVRQGVRSTEAFF
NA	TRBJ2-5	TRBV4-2	CASSQASGGAGETQYF
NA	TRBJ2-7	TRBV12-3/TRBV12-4	CASSFHSGGEQYF
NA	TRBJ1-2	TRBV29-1	CSVGPANYGYTF
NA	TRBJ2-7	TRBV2	CASRAAGSLYEQYF
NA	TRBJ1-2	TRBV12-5	CASGPDEGAGYGYTF
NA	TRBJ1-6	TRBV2	CASSGRTGSSPLHF
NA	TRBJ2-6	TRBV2	CASSDYRNLVPLNCSGANVLTF
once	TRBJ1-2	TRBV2	CASSLQGTTNYGYTF
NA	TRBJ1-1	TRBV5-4	CASRTAQNTEAFF
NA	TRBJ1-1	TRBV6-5	CASSYSGALNTEAFF
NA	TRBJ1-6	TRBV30	CAWSRRGGPSSYNSPLHF
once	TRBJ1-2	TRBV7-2	CASSLILAGTALYGYTF
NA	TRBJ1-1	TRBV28	CASGQRGWEAFF
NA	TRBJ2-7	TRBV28	CASSPQSGTNYEQYF
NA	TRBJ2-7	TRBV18	CASSPRARGSSYEQYF
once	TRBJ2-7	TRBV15	CATSKNRGYEQYF